There are many counts of the clone carrying this T cell receptor (beta chain). TCRdb redid the calling of the multiplex PCR reads with MiXCR, one entry per CDR3 protein. The sample lists under 350,000 distinct CDR3 sequences, roughly 30% occurring once. These data come from a study of breast tumors, draining lymph nodes, adjacent tissues. Germline V CDR1 and CDR2: SGHDT, YYEEEE. The CDR3 length is 12 residues. V lost 1 base and J lost 5, with 6 bases in between. The lymph nodes were axillary draining lymph nodes from breast cancer patients. Sequencing was carried out using axillary lymph node tissue. This sequence was found in a female donor with breast cancer. Some clones in this sample may be carry-over from other donors' samples. This chain connects TRBV5-6 to TRBJ2-5; D unresolved. DNA for the CDR3: TGTGCCAGCAGCTTGTTCGGGGAGACCCAGTACTTC. Translated: CASSLFGETQYF.